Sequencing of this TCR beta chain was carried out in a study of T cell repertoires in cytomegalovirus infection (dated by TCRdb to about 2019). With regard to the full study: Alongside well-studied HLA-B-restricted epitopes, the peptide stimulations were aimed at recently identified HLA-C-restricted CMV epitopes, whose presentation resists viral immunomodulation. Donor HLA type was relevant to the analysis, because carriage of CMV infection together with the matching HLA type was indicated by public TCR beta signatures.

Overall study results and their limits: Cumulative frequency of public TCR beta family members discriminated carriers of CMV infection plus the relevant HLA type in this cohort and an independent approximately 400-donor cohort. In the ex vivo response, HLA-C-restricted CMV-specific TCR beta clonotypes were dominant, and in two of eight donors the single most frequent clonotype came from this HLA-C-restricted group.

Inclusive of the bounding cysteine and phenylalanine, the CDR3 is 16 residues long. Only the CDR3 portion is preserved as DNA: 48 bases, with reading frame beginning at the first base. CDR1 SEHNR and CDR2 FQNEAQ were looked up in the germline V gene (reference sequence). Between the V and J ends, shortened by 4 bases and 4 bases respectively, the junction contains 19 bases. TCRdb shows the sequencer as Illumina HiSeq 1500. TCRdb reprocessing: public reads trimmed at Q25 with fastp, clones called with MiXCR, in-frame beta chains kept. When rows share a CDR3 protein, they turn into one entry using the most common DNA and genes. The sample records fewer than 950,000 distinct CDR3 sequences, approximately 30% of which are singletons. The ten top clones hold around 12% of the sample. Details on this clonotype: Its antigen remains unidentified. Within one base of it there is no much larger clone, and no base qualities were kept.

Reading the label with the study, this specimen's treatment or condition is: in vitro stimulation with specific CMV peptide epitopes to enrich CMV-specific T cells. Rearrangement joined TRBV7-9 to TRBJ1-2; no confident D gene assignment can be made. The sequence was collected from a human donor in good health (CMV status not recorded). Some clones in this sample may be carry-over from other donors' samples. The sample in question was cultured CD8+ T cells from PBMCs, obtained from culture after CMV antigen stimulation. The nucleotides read TGTGCCAGCAGCTCAACCCGCACGGGTAGTAGCTATGGCTACACCTTC. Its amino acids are CASSSTRTGSSYGYTF.